The clone carrying this T cell receptor (beta chain) was counted a single time. Trimming took off 2 bases at V and 7 bases at J, with 14 bases between the two ends. Germline values: CDR1 MNHEY, CDR2 SVGEGT. The CDR3 totals 15 residues. The sample originates from a study of blood T cell repertoires in COVID-19. About the study: Both acute and convalescent COVID-19 samples were obtained from the United States, Italy and Spain. PBMCs, B-cell-depleted T cells, or T cells were the source of the cDNA or gDNA that made up the material.

The data were produced by immunoSEQ multiplex PCR, yet TCRdb's version contains in-frame clones alone and is incomplete. The repertoire has some 94,000 clones, about 83% of them found once; the top ten carry about 16%. The sequence came from a human donor in a cohort sampled during active COVID-19. The material sequenced was peripheral blood. This chain uses TRBV6-2 or TRBV6-3 with TRBJ2-2; D possibly corresponds to TRBD1 (6 bases). The CDR3 DNA reads TGTGCCAGCAGTTACCTTAACACAGGGTACGGGGAGCTGTTTTTT. Protein product: CASSYLNTGYGELFF.